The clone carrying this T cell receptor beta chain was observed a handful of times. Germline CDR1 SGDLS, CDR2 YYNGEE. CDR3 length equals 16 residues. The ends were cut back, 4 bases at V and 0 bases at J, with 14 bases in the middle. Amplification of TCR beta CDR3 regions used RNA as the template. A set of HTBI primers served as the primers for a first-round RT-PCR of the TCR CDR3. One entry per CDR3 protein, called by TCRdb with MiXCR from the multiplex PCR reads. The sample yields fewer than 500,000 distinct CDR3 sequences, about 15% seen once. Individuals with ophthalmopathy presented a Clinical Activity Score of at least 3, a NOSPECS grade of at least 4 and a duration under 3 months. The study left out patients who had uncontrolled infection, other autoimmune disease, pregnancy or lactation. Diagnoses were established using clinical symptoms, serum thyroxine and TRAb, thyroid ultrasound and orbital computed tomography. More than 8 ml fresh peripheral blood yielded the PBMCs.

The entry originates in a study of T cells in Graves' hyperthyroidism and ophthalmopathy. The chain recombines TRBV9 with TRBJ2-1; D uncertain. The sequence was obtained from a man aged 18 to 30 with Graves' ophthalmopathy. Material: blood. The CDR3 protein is CASSPQMIPSYNEQFF. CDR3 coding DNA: TGTGCCAGCAGCCCCCAGATGATACCCTCCTACAATGAGCAGTTCTTC.